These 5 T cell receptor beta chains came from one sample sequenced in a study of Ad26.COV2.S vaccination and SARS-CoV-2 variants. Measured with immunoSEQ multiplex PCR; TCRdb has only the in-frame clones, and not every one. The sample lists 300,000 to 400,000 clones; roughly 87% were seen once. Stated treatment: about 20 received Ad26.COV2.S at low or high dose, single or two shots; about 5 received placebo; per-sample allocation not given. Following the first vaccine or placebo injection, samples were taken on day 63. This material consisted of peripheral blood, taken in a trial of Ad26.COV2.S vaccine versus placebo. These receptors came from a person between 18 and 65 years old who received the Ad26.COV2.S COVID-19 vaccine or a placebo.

The CDR3 DNA is TGTGCCAGCAGAAGGGGCACTGAAGCTTTCTTT. Its protein product is CASRRGTEAFF. This chain links TRBV6-5 with TRBJ1-1; weak D call: TRBD1 (5 bases). Germline V lookup: CDR1 MNHEY, CDR2 SVGAGI. Trimming took off 6 bases at V and 4 bases at J, with 6 bases between the two ends. The CDR3 sequence is 11 residues long.

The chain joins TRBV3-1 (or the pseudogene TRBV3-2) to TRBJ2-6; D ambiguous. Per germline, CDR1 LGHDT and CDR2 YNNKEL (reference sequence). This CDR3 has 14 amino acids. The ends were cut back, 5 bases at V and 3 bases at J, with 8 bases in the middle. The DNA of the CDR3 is TGTGCCAGCAGCTCCCTCGGTGGGGCCAACGTCCTGACTTTC. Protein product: CASSSLGGANVLTF.

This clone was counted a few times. CDR3 protein: CASYSGLSSYEQYF. DNA of the CDR3: TGCGCCAGCTACTCGGGACTTTCCTCCTACGAGCAGTACTTC. The chain uses TRBV5-1 and TRBJ2-7; the D gene is possibly TRBD2 (6 bases). V shed 7 bases and J shed 0 bases, with 14 bases lying between them. CDR3 length: 14 amino acids. CDR1 and CDR2 (germline): SGHRS, YFSETQ.

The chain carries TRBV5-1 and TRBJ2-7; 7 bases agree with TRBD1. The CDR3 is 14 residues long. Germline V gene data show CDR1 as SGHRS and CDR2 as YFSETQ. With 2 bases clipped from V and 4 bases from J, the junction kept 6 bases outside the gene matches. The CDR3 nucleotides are TGCGCCAGCAGCTTAGGGGGCTTTGAGTACGAGCAGTACTTC. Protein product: CASSLGGFEYEQYF.

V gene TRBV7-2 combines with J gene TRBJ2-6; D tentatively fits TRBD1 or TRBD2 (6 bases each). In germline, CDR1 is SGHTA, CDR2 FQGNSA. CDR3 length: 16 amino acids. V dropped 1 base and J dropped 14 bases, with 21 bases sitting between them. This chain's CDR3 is CASSLVVGGRLSILTF. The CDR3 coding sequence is TGTGCCAGCAGCTTAGTGGTCGGGGGCCGCCTTAGTATCCTGACTTTC. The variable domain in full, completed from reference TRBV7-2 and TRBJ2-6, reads GAGVSQSPSNKVTEKGKDVELRCDPISGHTALYWYRQSLGQGLEFLIYFQGNSAPDKSGLPSDRFSAERTGGSVSTLTIQRTQQEDSAVYLCASSLVVGGRLSILTFGAGSRLTVL.